This passage covers 32 T cell receptor beta chains from one sample sequenced in a study of CD8+CD57+ T cells in acquired aplastic anemia. For CDR3 and TCR beta VDJ profiling, genomic DNA was the template used. TCRdb independently ran MiXCR on the reads; one entry per CDR3 protein. The sample carries 160,000 or so distinct CDR3 sequences, around half recorded once. Patients sequenced had flow cytometry evidence of CD8+CD57+ cell expansion. The sample comprised sorted CD4+, CD8+, or CD8+CD57+ T cells (not recorded which) from PBMCs. Receptors were obtained from a human donor with aplastic anemia.

V and J are TRBV2 and TRBJ2-7; 11 nucleotides agree with TRBD1. CDR3 length: 15 amino acids. CDR1 is SNHLY and CDR2 is FYNNEI in the germline V gene. With 5 bases clipped from V and 4 bases from J, the junction kept 7 bases outside the gene matches. The CDR3, as DNA: TGTGCCAGCAGTCCGGACAGGGGGCTATCGTACGAGCAGTACTTC. It encodes CASSPDRGLSYEQYF.

The J gene is TRBJ1-6, the V gene TRBV7-3; perhaps TRBD1 as D (5 bases). V lost 5 bases to trimming and J lost 4 bases, with 12 bases between them. The CDR3 is made up of 15 amino acids. Germline V gene data show CDR1 as SGHTA and CDR2 as FQGTGA. The chain's CDR3 is CASSMTDSYNSPLHF. The CDR3 nucleotides are TGTGCCAGCAGCATGACCGACAGTTATAATTCACCCCTCCACTTT.

The count of this clonotype is one. This may stem from a read error, because a much larger clone lies one nucleotide away. The gene calls are TRBV7-2 and TRBJ1-2; weak D call: TRBD1 (6 bases). V was shortened by 8 bases and J by 4 bases, with 14 bases between the two germline ends. The CDR3 runs 13 residues. Germline lookup yields CDR1 SGHTA and CDR2 FQGNSA. Written as DNA, the CDR3 is TGTGCCAGCTCGGGGGGGGCCCCCTATGGCTACACCTTC. This codes for CASSGGAPYGYTF.

This clonotype was counted only a few times. This chain joins TRBV7-9 and TRBJ2-3, with D possibly matching TRBD1 (6 bases). V shed 5 bases and J shed 1 base, with 7 bases lying between them. The CDR3 covers 13 residues. Looked up from germline, CDR1 is SEHNR and CDR2 is FQNEAQ (reference sequence). In DNA form, the CDR3 reads TGTGCCAGCAGCGGGGGCGGCACAGATACGCAGTATTTT. Translating it yields CASSGGGTDTQYF.

The V call is TRBV2, the J call TRBJ2-1; D unresolved. V was clipped by 3 bases and J by 0 bases, with 6 bases between them. CDR3 length: 14 residues. Germline V gene sequence: CDR1 SNHLY, CDR2 FYNNEI. Here the CDR3 reads CASSDTSSYNEQFF. The CDR3 bases are TGTGCCAGCAGTGATACCAGCTCCTACAATGAGCAGTTCTTC. Full variable domain (rest looked up from reference TRBV2 and TRBJ2-1): EPEVTQTPSHQVTQMGQEVILRCVPISNHLYFYWYRQILGQKVEFLVSFYNNEISEKSEIFDDQFSVERPDGSNFTLKIRSTKLEDSAMYFCASSDTSSYNEQFFGPGTRLTVL.

This clonotype was observed many times. This chain joins TRBV5-1 and TRBJ1-1; tentatively, D is TRBD1 (6 bases). Looked up from germline, CDR1 is SGHRS and CDR2 is YFSETQ. This CDR3 has 15 amino acids. Trimming took off 3 bases at V and 3 bases at J, with 15 bases between the two ends. CDR3 loop: CASSWPGGRDTEAFF. The CDR3 DNA sequence: TGCGCCAGCAGCTGGCCCGGGGGCAGGGACACTGAAGCTTTCTTT.

This clonotype was found many times. The chain joins TRBV25-1 to TRBJ1-2; the D is unclear. This CDR3 comprises 15 residues. Trimming cost V 2 bases and J 7 bases, with 17 bases left between them. The germline CDR1 and CDR2 sequences are MGHDK and SYGVNS. CDR3 sequence reads: CASSERAALGSGYTF. In DNA form, the CDR3 reads TGTGCCAGCAGTGAAAGGGCAGCCCTAGGAAGTGGCTACACCTTC.

This clonotype was counted between two and nine times. The genes are TRBV25-1 and TRBJ1-1, with TRBD1 as a possible D gene (5 bases). Germline V lookup: CDR1 MGHDK, CDR2 SYGVNS. This CDR3 is built from 13 residues. The V gene lost 6 bases and the J gene lost 0 bases, with 8 bases spanning the gap. CDR3: CASRGVMNTEAFF. The DNA of the CDR3 is TGTGCCAGCAGAGGGGTGATGAACACTGAAGCTTTCTTT.

This clonotype has a count of ten or more. A read error may produce the germline difference seen at one junction end. This chain uses TRBV12-3 or TRBV12-4 with TRBJ2-1; D is possibly TRBD2 (7 bases). The CDR3 length is 15 residues. The CDR3 DNA follows: TGTGCCAGCAGTTTAGTGGCGGGGGCCTACAATGGGCAGTTCTTC. Residues: CASSLVAGAYNGQFF.

The V gene is TRBV19, the J gene TRBJ1-5; D unresolved. V was shortened by 4 bases and J by 0 bases, with 7 bases between the two germline ends. Germline-derived CDR1 and CDR2 are LNHDA and SQIVND (reference sequence). This CDR3 has 14 residues. The CDR3 DNA sequence: TGTGCCAGTAGTACCGTAAATAGCAATCAGCCCCAGCATTTT. Translated: CASSTVNSNQPQHF.

This clonotype was recorded at least ten times. The chain couples TRBV5-6 to TRBJ1-1, with D tentatively TRBD1 (6 bases). Germline-derived CDR1 and CDR2 are SGHDT and YYEEEE. The CDR3 covers 15 residues. The germline V and J ends were trimmed by 4 bases and 5 bases, with 18 bases remaining between them. The CDR3 region has the DNA TGTGCCAGCAGCACCCGGACAGCCCGGCGTACTGAAGCTTTCTTT. Amino acids: CASSTRTARRTEAFF.

The chain is built from TRBV6-1 and TRBJ2-2; D remains ambiguous. Germline CDR1 MNHNS, CDR2 SASEGT. V lost 6 bases to trimming and J lost 7 bases, with 9 bases between them. This CDR3 has 12 residues. This chain's CDR3 is CASRDPGGELFF. CDR3 DNA: TGTGCCAGCAGGGACCCTGGCGGGGAGCTGTTTTTT.

CDR3 DNA sequence: TGCGCCAGCAGTGGGTCCAACTCGGGAAACACCATATATTTT. Translating gives CASSGSNSGNTIYF. This chain connects TRBV5-1 to TRBJ1-3; D is unclear. CDR3 size: 14 residues. Germline CDR1 reads SGHRS; CDR2 reads YFSETQ. V was shortened by 5 bases and J by 4 bases, with 13 bases between the two germline ends.

There are many counts of this clonotype. The V call is TRBV5-1, the J call TRBJ1-2; 9 bases match TRBD1. With 4 bases clipped from V and 5 bases from J, the junction kept 9 bases outside the gene matches. The CDR3 sequence is 15 residues long. Germline lookup yields CDR1 SGHRS and CDR2 YFSETQ. The CDR3 here is CASSRPPGQGYGYTF. CDR3 bases: TGCGCCAGCAGCAGACCTCCGGGACAGGGTTATGGCTACACCTTC.

This chain joins TRBV19 and TRBJ2-5, with D unclear. Germline V lookup: CDR1 LNHDA, CDR2 SQIVND (reference sequence). Trimming removed 3 bases at V and 2 bases at J, with 7 bases between. The CDR3 has 13 amino acids. The CDR3 region has the DNA TGTGCCAGTAGTATTGTTGGGCAAGAGACCCAGTACTTC. Residues: CASSIVGQETQYF. Filled out from reference TRBV19 and TRBJ2-5, the complete variable domain reads DGGITQSPKYLFRKEGQNVTLSCEQNLNHDAMYWYRQDPGQGLRLIYYSQIVNDFQKGDIAEGYSVSREKKESFPLTVTSAQKNPTAFYLCASSIVGQETQYFGPGTRLLVL.

This chain connects TRBV7-2 to TRBJ2-7, with TRBD2 matching over 11 bases. The V gene end was trimmed by 0 bases and the J gene end by 7 bases; junction bases not matched to a gene: 5. Germline loops: CDR1 SGHTA, CDR2 FQGNSA. The CDR3 is 15 residues long. CDR3 coding DNA: TGTGCCAGCAGCTTAGCTAGCGGGGGGGCCGGGGAGCAGTACTTC. This gives the protein CASSLASGGAGEQYF.

CDR3 sequence (DNA): TGTGCCAGTAGTAGCCCGAGCACCGGGGAGCTGTTTTTT. Amino acid sequence: CASSSPSTGELFF. The gene calls are TRBV19 and TRBJ2-2; unclear D gene. Trimming took 4 bases from V and 4 from J, leaving 7 bases between them. This CDR3 has 13 residues. Germline CDR1 is LNHDA and CDR2 is SQIVND (reference sequence).

This clonotype was counted at least ten times. This chain links TRBV25-1 with TRBJ2-3; D is unclear. This CDR3 comprises 11 residues. Germline V gene lookup returns CDR1 MGHDK and CDR2 SYGVNS. Trimming took 7 bases from V and 5 from J, leaving 7 bases between them. The CDR3 DNA sequence: TGTGCCAGCACAGCATTAGATACGCAGTATTTT. Protein product: CASTALDTQYF.

This clonotype was counted at least ten times. This chain links TRBV20-1 with TRBJ1-5; tentatively, D is TRBD1 (5 bases). The CDR3 runs 11 residues. From germline, CDR1 is DFQATT and CDR2 SNEGSKA (reference sequence). V was pared by 6 bases and J by 9 bases, with 12 bases between. The CDR3: CSAGDQGPQHF. DNA of the CDR3: TGCAGTGCGGGGGACCAGGGGCCCCAGCATTTT.

This chain joins TRBV7-2 and TRBJ1-2; D gene ambiguous. V was cut by 5 bases and J by 7 bases, with 8 bases left in between. This CDR3 region has 11 residues. Germline CDR1 SGHTA, CDR2 FQGNSA. CDR3 in amino acids: CASSLRSGYTF. The DNA for the CDR3 is TGTGCCAGCAGCCTAAGGAGTGGCTACACCTTC.

CDR3 sequence reads: CASSLGGLADYNEQFF. The DNA of the CDR3 is TGTGCCAGCAGCTTAGGGGGACTAGCGGACTACAATGAGCAGTTCTTC. The genes are TRBV7-8 and TRBJ2-1; 11 nucleotides agree with TRBD2. This CDR3 is built from 16 residues. From germline, CDR1 is SGHVS and CDR2 FQNEAQ. V gave up 1 base and J gave up 3 bases; unmatched junction bases: 2. The full variable domain, rest sourced from reference TRBV7-8 and TRBJ2-1, is GAGVSQSPRYKVAKRGQDVALRCDPISGHVSLFWYQQALGQGPEFLTYFQNEAQLDKSGLPSDRFFAERPEGSVSTLKIQRTQQEDSAVYLCASSLGGLADYNEQFFGPGTRLTVL.

With respect to this clonotype: A single base separates this from a much larger clone, so it may be a read error. The chain employs TRBV5-1 and TRBJ1-1; 7 bases are a match to TRBD1. Germline V gene data show CDR1 as SGHRS and CDR2 as YFSETQ. CDR3 length: 14 amino acids. CDR3 in amino acids: CASSFQGVKTEAFF. CDR3 nucleotides: TGCGCCAGCAGCTTTCAGGGGGTGAAGACTGAAGCTTTCTTT.

This clonotype was observed many times. The chain employs TRBV24-1 and TRBJ1-2, with D possibly TRBD1 on 5 matching bases. Germline V gives CDR1 KGHDR, CDR2 SFDVKD. V lost 6 bases and J lost 4, with 11 bases in between. CDR3 length: 13 residues. The CDR3 coding sequence is TGTGCCACCAGTCCGGGGGGTGGCTATGGCTACACCTTC. Its protein product is CATSPGGGYGYTF.

The V and J genes are TRBV2 and TRBJ1-1, with no clear D. This CDR3 comprises 10 residues. Trimming took 10 bases from V and 6 from J, leaving 9 bases between them. The germline V gene encodes CDR1 SNHLY and CDR2 FYNNEI. In DNA form, the CDR3 reads TGTGCCAACGCCCGATCTGAAGCTTTCTTT. Translating gives CANARSEAFF.

This clonotype was seen repeatedly, ten times or more. The chain employs TRBV15 and TRBJ1-3, with 7 positions matching TRBD1. Germline V CDR1 and CDR2: LNHNV, YYDKDF (reference sequence). The CDR3 loop spans 17 amino acids. Trimming removed 0 bases from V and 3 bases from J; junction bases left unmatched: 8. CDR3 protein: CATSRESTGTVGNTIYF. CDR3 DNA: TGTGCCACCAGCAGAGAATCGACCGGGACAGTTGGAAACACCATATATTTT.

As for this clonotype: A much more abundant neighbour one base away suggests this may be a read error. The chain uses TRBV11-2 and TRBJ1-6; D is ambiguous. Germline CDR1 reads SGHAT; CDR2 reads FQNNGV. The CDR3 spans 15 residues. V was pared by 2 bases and J by 9 bases, with 14 bases between. In nucleotides, the CDR3 is TGTGCCAGCAGCTTAACGGACTCGGGGAGTTCACCCCTCCACTTT. Protein: CASSLTDSGSSPLHF.

The chain employs TRBV20-1 and TRBJ2-1, with D possibly being TRBD2 (5 bases). The CDR3 totals 12 residues. CDR1 is DFQATT and CDR2 is SNEGSKA in the germline V gene (reference sequence). The V end was cut by 5 bases, the J end by 5 bases, with 10 bases between. The DNA for the CDR3 is TGCAGTGCTTTGGACTGGAACAATGAGCAGTTCTTC. Translation gives CSALDWNNEQFF.

A single count supports this clonotype. CDR3 nucleotide sequence: TGTGCCACCAGCAGAGACAGGGGGACGGACACTGAAGCTTTCTTT. It is translated as CATSRDRGTDTEAFF. The chain is built from TRBV15 and TRBJ1-1; 7 nucleotides agree with TRBD1. CDR1 LNHNV and CDR2 YYDKDF come from the germline V gene (reference sequence). This CDR3 has 15 residues. Germline trimming cut 0 bases from V and 3 bases from J; bases unmatched to any gene: 4.

This clonotype came up a few times. This sequence joins TRBV24-1 and TRBJ2-1; D call uncertain. The CDR3 is 12 amino acids. CDR1 is KGHDR and CDR2 is SFDVKD in the germline V gene. V was cut by 10 bases and J by 9 bases, with 15 bases left in between. The CDR3 region is CATRDSESEQFF. The DNA of the CDR3 is TGTGCCACTCGTGATTCGGAGAGTGAGCAGTTCTTC.

There are a few counts of this clonotype. The chain carries TRBV24-1 and TRBJ1-2; 8 nucleotides align to TRBD1. This CDR3 is built from 14 residues. CDR1 and CDR2 from the germline V gene are KGHDR and SFDVKD. V lost 3 bases, J lost 6 bases, and 5 bases stayed unmatched. CDR3 residues: CATSDPDRVDGYTF. The CDR3 DNA sequence: TGTGCCACCAGTGATCCGGACAGGGTCGATGGCTACACCTTC.

The chain uses TRBV20-1 and TRBJ1-2; TRBD1 aligns across 9 bases. After removal of 5 bases from V and 4 bases from J, the junction contained 2 bases not matched to a gene. The CDR3 has 12 amino acids. Germline V lookup: CDR1 DFQATT, CDR2 SNEGSKA (reference sequence). The CDR3 DNA reads as TGCAGTGCTGTGACAGGGGGCTATGGCTACACCTTC. Translated, it gives CSAVTGGYGYTF.

This clonotype was observed a handful of times. The chain employs TRBV4-1 and TRBJ2-7, with D uncertain. Trimming removed 0 bases from V and 3 bases from J, with 9 bases in between. This CDR3 has 14 residues. Germline CDR1 is MGHRA and CDR2 is YSYEKL. In nucleotides, the CDR3 is TGCGCCAGCAGCCAAGATTCTACCAGCTACGAGCAGTACTTC. This sequence encodes CASSQDSTSYEQYF.